The present T cell receptor (beta chain) was sequenced within a study of tumor-infiltrating lymphocytes in localized non-small cell lung cancer. Findings and caveats of the study: Tumors had more T cell infiltration than uninvolved lung, per TCRbeta sequencing and CD3 counts. No T-cell fraction difference was seen between IM1 and IM2 tumors.

Remarks on this clone: Antigen unknown.

TCRdb's copy holds only in-frame clones and misses some; the assay was immunoSEQ multiplex PCR. This table holds nearly 9,500 clones, 70% to 85% found once. The TCR comes from a human donor with non-small cell lung cancer. The sample was uninvolved lung tissue not adjacent to the tumor.

CDR3 coding DNA: TGTGCCAGCAGCTGGGGAGGGGGACTAGCGGGCCCCTACGAGCAGTACTTC. It codes for CASSWGGGLAGPYEQYF. The chain couples TRBV11-2 to TRBJ2-7; 12 nucleotides line up with TRBD2. The CDR3 covers 17 residues. CDR1 and CDR2 from the germline V gene are SGHAT and FQNNGV. Losses at the gene ends were 4 bases for V and 2 bases for J; bases not matched to a gene: 9. Complete variable domain (other parts from reference TRBV11-2 and TRBJ2-7): EAGVAQSPRYKIIEKRQSVAFWCNPISGHATLYWYQQILGQGPKLLIQFQNNGVVDDSQLPKDRFSAERLKGVDSTLKIQPAKLEDSAVYLCASSWGGGLAGPYEQYFGPGTRLTVT.